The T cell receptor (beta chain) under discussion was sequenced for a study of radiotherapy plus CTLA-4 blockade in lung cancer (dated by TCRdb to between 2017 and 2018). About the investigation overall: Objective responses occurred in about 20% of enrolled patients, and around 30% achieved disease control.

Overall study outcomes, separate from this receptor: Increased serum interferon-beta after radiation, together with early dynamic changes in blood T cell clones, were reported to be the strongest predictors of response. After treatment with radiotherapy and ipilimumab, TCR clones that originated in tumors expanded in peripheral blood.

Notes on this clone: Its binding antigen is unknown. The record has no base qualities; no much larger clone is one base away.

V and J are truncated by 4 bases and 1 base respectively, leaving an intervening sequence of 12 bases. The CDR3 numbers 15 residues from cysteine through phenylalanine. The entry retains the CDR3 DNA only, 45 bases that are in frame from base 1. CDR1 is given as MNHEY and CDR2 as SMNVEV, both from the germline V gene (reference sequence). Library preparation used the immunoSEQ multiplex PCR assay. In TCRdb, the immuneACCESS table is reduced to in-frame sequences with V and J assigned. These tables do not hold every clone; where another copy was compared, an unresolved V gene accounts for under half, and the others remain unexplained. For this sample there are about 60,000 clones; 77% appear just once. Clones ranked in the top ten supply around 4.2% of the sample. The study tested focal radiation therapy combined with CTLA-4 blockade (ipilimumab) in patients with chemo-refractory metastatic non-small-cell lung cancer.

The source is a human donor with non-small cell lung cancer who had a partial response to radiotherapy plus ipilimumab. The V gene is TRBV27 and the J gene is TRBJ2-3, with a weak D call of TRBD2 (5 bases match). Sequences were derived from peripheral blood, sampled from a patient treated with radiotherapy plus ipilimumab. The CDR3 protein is CASSSLRERTDTQYF. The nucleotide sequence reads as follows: TGTGCCAGCAGTTCGCTTAGGGAGCGCACAGATACGCAGTATTTT.